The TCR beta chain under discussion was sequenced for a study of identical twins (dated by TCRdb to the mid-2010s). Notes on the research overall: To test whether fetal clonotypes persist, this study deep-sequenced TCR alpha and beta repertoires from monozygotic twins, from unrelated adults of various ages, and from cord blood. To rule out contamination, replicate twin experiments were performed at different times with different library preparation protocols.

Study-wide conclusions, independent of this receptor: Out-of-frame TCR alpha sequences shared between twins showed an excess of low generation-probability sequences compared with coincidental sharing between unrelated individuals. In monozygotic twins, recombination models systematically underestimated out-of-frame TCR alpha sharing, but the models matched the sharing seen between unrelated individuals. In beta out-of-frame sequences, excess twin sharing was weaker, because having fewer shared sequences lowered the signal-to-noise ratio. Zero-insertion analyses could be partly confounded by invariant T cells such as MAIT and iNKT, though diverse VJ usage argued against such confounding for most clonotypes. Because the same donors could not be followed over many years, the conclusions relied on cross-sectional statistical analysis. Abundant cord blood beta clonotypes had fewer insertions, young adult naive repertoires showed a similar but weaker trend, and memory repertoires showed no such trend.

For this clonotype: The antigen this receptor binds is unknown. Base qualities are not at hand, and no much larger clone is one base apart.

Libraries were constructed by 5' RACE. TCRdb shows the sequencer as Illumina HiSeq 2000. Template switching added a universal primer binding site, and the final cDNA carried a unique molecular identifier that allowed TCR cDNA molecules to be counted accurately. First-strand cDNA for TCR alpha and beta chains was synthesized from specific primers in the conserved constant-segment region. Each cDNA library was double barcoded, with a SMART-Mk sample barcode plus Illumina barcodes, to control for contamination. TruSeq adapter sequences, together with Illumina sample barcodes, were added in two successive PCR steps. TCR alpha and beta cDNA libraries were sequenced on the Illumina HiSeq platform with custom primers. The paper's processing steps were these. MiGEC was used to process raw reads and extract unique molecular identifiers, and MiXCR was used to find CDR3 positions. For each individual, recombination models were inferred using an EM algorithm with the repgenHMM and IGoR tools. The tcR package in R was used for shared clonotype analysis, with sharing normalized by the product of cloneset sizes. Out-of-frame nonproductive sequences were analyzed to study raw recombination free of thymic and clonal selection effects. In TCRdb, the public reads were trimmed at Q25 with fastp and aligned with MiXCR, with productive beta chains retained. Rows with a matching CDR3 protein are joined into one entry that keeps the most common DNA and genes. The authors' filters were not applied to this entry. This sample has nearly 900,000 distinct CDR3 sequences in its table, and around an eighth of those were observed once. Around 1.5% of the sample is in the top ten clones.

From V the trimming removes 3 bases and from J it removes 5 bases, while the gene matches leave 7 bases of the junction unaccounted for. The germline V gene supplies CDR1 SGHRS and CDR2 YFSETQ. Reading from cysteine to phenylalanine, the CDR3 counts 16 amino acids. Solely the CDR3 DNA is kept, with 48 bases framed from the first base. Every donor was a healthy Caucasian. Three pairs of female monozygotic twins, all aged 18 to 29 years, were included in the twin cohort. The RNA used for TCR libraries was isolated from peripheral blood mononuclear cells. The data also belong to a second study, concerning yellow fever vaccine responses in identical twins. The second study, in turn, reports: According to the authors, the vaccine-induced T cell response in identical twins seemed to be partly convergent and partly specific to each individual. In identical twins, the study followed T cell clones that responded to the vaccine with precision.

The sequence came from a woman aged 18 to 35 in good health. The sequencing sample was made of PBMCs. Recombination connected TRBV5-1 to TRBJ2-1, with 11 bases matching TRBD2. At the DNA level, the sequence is TGCGCCAGCAGCTACCCTAGCGGGAGGCCCGACAATGAGCAGTTCTTC. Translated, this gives CASSYPSGRPDNEQFF.